The 23 T cell receptor beta chains given below trace back to one sample, sequenced in a study of blood T cell repertoires in COVID-19 (dated by TCRdb to about 2020). The library was built by means of the immunoSEQ multiplex PCR assay. TCRdb stores this immuneACCESS table with in-frame sequences only. Part of the clones is absent; in the studies checked, under half of the shortfall reflects unresolved V genes, and no reason is known for the rest. Present in this sample are about 400,000 clones, approximately 87% of which were seen just once. The ten largest clones capture around 0.91% of the sample. Sequences were obtained from PBMCs or T cells enriched from blood (not recorded which). These receptor sequences come from a woman in her thirties with acute COVID-19.

At least ten counts were recorded for this clone. V usage is TRBV7-9 and J usage is TRBJ2-1; maybe TRBD1 (6 bases). The CDR3 runs 16 residues. Germline CDR1 and CDR2: SEHNR and FQNEAQ (reference sequence). V was pared by 1 base and J by 5 bases, with 15 bases between. This CDR3 reads CASSLVTAGVNNEQFF. In nucleotides, the CDR3 is TGTGCCAGCAGCTTAGTTACCGCAGGGGTGAACAATGAGCAGTTCTTC.

The chain couples TRBV6-2 or TRBV6-3 to TRBJ2-2, with D possibly TRBD2 on 5 matching bases. The V end was cut by 5 bases, the J end by 1 base, with 8 bases between. CDR3 length: 14 residues. Looked up from germline, CDR1 is MNHEY and CDR2 is SVGEGT. CDR3 bases: TGTGCCAGCAGTCTACGGGGGAACACCGGGGAGCTGTTTTTT. Amino acids: CASSLRGNTGELFF.

The chain is built from TRBV25-1 and TRBJ1-4; D gene ambiguous. Germline V gene data show CDR1 as MGHDK and CDR2 as SYGVNS. V was pared by 4 bases and J by 8 bases, with 14 bases between. The CDR3 totals 14 residues. CDR3: CASSGSGAFEKLFF. The CDR3 DNA reads as TGTGCCAGCAGTGGGAGTGGTGCGTTCGAAAAACTGTTTTTT. Full variable domain (rest looked up from reference TRBV25-1 and TRBJ1-4): EADIYQTPRYLVIGTGKKITLECSQTMGHDKMYWYQQDPGMELHLIHYSYGVNSTEKGDLSSESTVSRIRTEHFPLTLESARPSHTSQYLCASSGSGAFEKLFFGSGTQLSVL.

V and J are TRBV4-1 and TRBJ2-2, with TRBD1 identical over 7 bases. Germline V gives CDR1 MGHRA, CDR2 YSYEKL. The V and J ends lost 0 bases and 3 bases, in that order; junction bases with no gene match: 7. This CDR3 has 17 amino acids. CDR3 nucleotide sequence: TGCGCCAGCAGCCAAGACCCAGAGGGGGCGGACACCGGGGAGCTGTTTTTT. This gives the protein CASSQDPEGADTGELFF.

J is TRBJ1-2 and V is TRBV6-5; a weak D match, TRBD1 (5 bases). The ends were cut back, 2 bases at V and 4 bases at J, with 11 bases in the middle. This CDR3 is built from 14 residues. The germline V gene has CDR1 MNHEY and CDR2 SVGAGI. This CDR3 is CASSYGGGSYGYTF. In nucleotides, the CDR3 is TGTGCCAGCAGTTACGGGGGGGGAAGCTATGGCTACACCTTC.

The V call is TRBV3-1 (or the pseudogene TRBV3-2), the J call TRBJ2-7, with 8 bases matching TRBD2. Germline CDR1 is LGHDT and CDR2 is YNNKEL (reference sequence). The CDR3 consists of 14 residues. Trimming at V came to 4 bases and at J to 5 bases, leaving 7 bases not matched to a gene. CDR3 residues: CASSPLADFHEQYF. CDR3 coding DNA: TGTGCCAGCAGCCCACTAGCGGACTTCCACGAGCAGTACTTC.

The rearrangement uses TRBV2 and TRBJ2-1, with D perhaps TRBD1 (6 bases). Germline V gene data show CDR1 as SNHLY and CDR2 as FYNNEI. The V end lost 10 bases, the J end lost 3 bases, and 16 bases lay between the germline ends. The CDR3 runs to 14 residues. The CDR3 reads CAKPTGYLYNEQFF. CDR3 in DNA: TGTGCCAAACCAACAGGGTACCTCTACAATGAGCAGTTCTTC.

This clone has a single count. The rearrangement joins TRBV10-2 to TRBJ1-4, with 8 nucleotides matching TRBD1. V gave up 4 bases and J gave up 3 bases; unmatched junction bases: 13. This CDR3 region has 18 residues. Germline V gene lookup returns CDR1 WSHSY and CDR2 SAAADI. CDR3 region: CASSGRNRGSLANEKLFF. As DNA, the CDR3 is TGCGCCAGCAGTGGAAGGAACAGGGGGTCATTAGCTAATGAAAAACTGTTTTTT.

The chain carries TRBV7-2 and TRBJ1-1; D uncertain. Per the germline V gene, CDR1 is SGHTA and CDR2 is FQGNSA. The length of the CDR3 is 14 residues. V lost 1 base to trimming and J lost 4 bases, with 10 bases between them. This CDR3 reads CASSLVAGFTEAFF. The CDR3 nucleotides are TGTGCCAGCAGCTTAGTAGCGGGGTTCACTGAAGCTTTCTTT.

V gene TRBV4-1 combines with J gene TRBJ1-5; D remains ambiguous. CDR3 length: 14 residues. The V and J ends lost 0 bases and 4 bases respectively, with 7 bases between them. Germline V gene sequence: CDR1 MGHRA, CDR2 YSYEKL. The CDR3 spells CASSQEGGNQPQHF. CDR3 DNA sequence: TGCGCCAGCAGCCAAGAAGGCGGGAATCAGCCCCAGCATTTT.

The chain recombines TRBV5-1 with TRBJ2-1; 9 bases match TRBD2. The germline V gene has CDR1 SGHRS and CDR2 YFSETQ. The CDR3 loop spans 16 amino acids. The J segment lost 8 bases and the V segment lost 5 bases, leaving 14 bases of the junction unmatched. The CDR3: CASSLEGRGGPDEQFF. The CDR3, as DNA: TGCGCCAGCAGTCTGGAGGGGCGGGGGGGCCCGGATGAGCAGTTCTTC.

The sample holds one count of this clone. The gene calls are TRBV19 and TRBJ1-6; no reliable D call. The CDR3 length is 15 residues. The germline gives CDR1 LNHDA, CDR2 SQIVND (reference sequence). V was pared by 5 bases and J by 8 bases, with 16 bases between. CDR3 in DNA: TGTGCCAGTAGTCCCTCACACGGGTCGGATTCACCCCTCCACTTT. This sequence encodes CASSPSHGSDSPLHF.

This chain links TRBV24-1 with TRBJ1-1, with D tentatively TRBD1 (5 bases). CDR1 KGHDR and CDR2 SFDVKD come from the germline V gene. The CDR3 is made up of 15 amino acids. V was clipped by 2 bases and J by 0 bases, with 9 bases between them. This chain's CDR3 is CATSDSRAMNTEAFF. DNA for the CDR3: TGTGCCACCAGTGATTCCAGGGCTATGAACACTGAAGCTTTCTTT.

The chain carries TRBV6-5 and TRBJ2-7; D possibly corresponds to TRBD1 (7 bases). Trimming took off 6 bases at V and 0 bases at J, with 15 bases between the two ends. The CDR3 is made up of 15 amino acids. The germline V gene encodes CDR1 MNHEY and CDR2 SVGAGI. The CDR3, as DNA: TGTGCCAGCAGCCCAGGGGGGCCCAACTCCTACGAGCAGTACTTC. Residues: CASSPGGPNSYEQYF.

The chain links TRBV24-1 to TRBJ2-1; perhaps TRBD2 as D (7 bases). Germline V gives CDR1 KGHDR, CDR2 SFDVKD. The V end was cut by 4 bases, the J end by 6 bases, with 15 bases between. The CDR3 spans 15 residues. The CDR3 nucleotides read TGTGCCACCAGTGAGTCCGGGGGGCCGACCAATGAGCAGTTCTTC. Amino acid sequence: CATSESGGPTNEQFF.

This chain connects TRBV19 to TRBJ1-1; the D is unclear. The ends were cut back, 7 bases at V and 2 bases at J, with 11 bases in the middle. Germline loops: CDR1 LNHDA, CDR2 SQIVND (reference sequence). The CDR3 extends over 13 amino acids. CDR3 sequence (DNA): TGTGCCAGTAAAATTCGGGAAAACACTGAAGCTTTCTTT. Translating gives CASKIRENTEAFF.

V gene TRBV7-8 combines with J gene TRBJ1-2; D may be TRBD1 (5 bases). Trimming pared 1 base from V and 5 bases from J, leaving 17 bases between. The CDR3 is made up of 16 amino acids. The germline gives CDR1 SGHVS, CDR2 FQNEAQ. This CDR3 is CASSLGFGGLGYGYTF. The CDR3 DNA reads TGTGCCAGCAGCTTAGGGTTCGGGGGGTTAGGGTATGGCTACACCTTC.

The CDR3 nucleotides are TGTGCCAGCAGTTCCGGGGGGGCATATAGCAATCAGCCCCAGCATTTT. Amino acid sequence: CASSSGGAYSNQPQHF. The genes are TRBV28 and TRBJ1-5; D might be TRBD1 (6 bases). Germline CDR1 MDHEN, CDR2 SYDVKM. V shed 4 bases and J shed 0 bases, with 13 bases lying between them. The CDR3 extends over 16 amino acids.

As DNA, the CDR3 is TGCAGCGTTGTGGGGGCGACAGGGAGGTCCTACGAGCAGTACTTC. Translated, it gives CSVVGATGRSYEQYF. This chain links TRBV29-1 with TRBJ2-7, with D perhaps matching TRBD1 (7 bases). The CDR3 contains 15 residues. The germline V and J ends were trimmed by 4 bases and 1 base, with 17 bases remaining between them. From germline, CDR1 is SQVTM and CDR2 ANQGSEA.

The rearrangement uses TRBV6-6 and TRBJ2-1; D not certain. V lost 8 bases, J lost 6 bases, and 8 bases lay in between. The CDR3 length is 11 residues. CDR1 is MNHNY and CDR2 is SVGAGI in the germline V gene (reference sequence). The CDR3 is CASRQVNEQFF. In DNA, the CDR3 is TGTGCCAGCCGGCAGGTCAATGAGCAGTTCTTC.

The rearrangement uses TRBV18 and TRBJ2-2; D is possibly TRBD1 (6 bases). Deletions cut 3 bases from V and 7 bases from J, with 12 bases between. Germline CDR1 reads KGHSH; CDR2 reads LQKENI. The CDR3 totals 14 residues. The CDR3 DNA is TGTGCCAGCTCACCCCCCCAGGGGCACGGGGAGCTGTTTTTT. Translating gives CASSPPQGHGELFF.

The chain couples TRBV4-1 to TRBJ1-6; TRBD1 aligns across 7 bases. The J segment lost 5 bases and the V segment lost 3 bases, leaving 16 bases of the junction unmatched. Germline lookup yields CDR1 MGHRA and CDR2 YSYEKL. The CDR3 spans 19 residues. The CDR3 loop reads CASSQDLYLRTGDNSPLHF. The DNA for the CDR3 is TGCGCCAGCAGCCAGGACCTCTACCTCCGCACAGGGGATAATTCACCCCTCCACTTT.

The chain links TRBV24-1 to TRBJ2-7; 8 bases line up with TRBD2. Germline-derived CDR1 and CDR2 are KGHDR and SFDVKD. The CDR3 spans 15 residues. The V gene end was trimmed by 3 bases and the J gene end by 5 bases; junction bases not matched to a gene: 8. The CDR3 reads CATSDARGGLDEQYF. CDR3 DNA sequence: TGTGCCACCAGTGATGCCCGGGGGGGGCTAGACGAGCAGTACTTC.